This TCR beta chain was obtained from a study of blood T cell repertoires in COVID-19. Turning to the study itself: Collection of acute and convalescent COVID-19 samples took place in the United States, Italy and Spain. PBMCs, B-cell-depleted T cells, or T cells were the source of the cDNA or gDNA that made up the material.

Original analysis: Nucleated cell number was recorded as an estimate derived from reference gene primer amplification. The assay was immunoSEQ multiplex PCR, and TCRdb's table has in-frame clones only and misses some. Clone size and the V and J calls come from that table; the DNA yielded D and trimming. The sample yields 150,000 to 180,000 clones, 84% seen once. The recovered donors of Cohort 3 showed two negative PCRs, clearance, or symptom resolution. The CDR3 loop spans 13 amino acids. The ends were cut back, 7 bases at V and 9 bases at J, with 13 bases in the middle. The sample taken for sequencing was PBMCs or T cells enriched from blood (not recorded which). The rearrangement links TRBV12-3 or TRBV12-4 to TRBJ1-6; a weak D match, TRBD1 (6 bases). This clonotype was obtained from a man aged 50 to 59 who had recovered from COVID-19. This CDR3 is CASMLEGGSPLHF. CDR3 bases: TGTGCCAGCATGTTGGAAGGGGGTTCACCCCTCCACTTT.